A single sample is the source of the 24 T cell receptor beta chains below, sequenced in a study of blood T cell repertoires in COVID-19 (TCRdb year 2020). Libraries came from the immunoSEQ multiplex PCR assay. TCRdb retrieved this table from immuneACCESS and kept in-frame rearrangements only. Not all clones are present; in checked studies, unresolved V genes account for under half, and no reason is known for the remainder. The sample records 150,000 to 200,000 clones, about 88% of which are singletons. The top ten clonotypes cover about 9.4% of the sample. Sequenced: PBMCs or T cells enriched from blood (not recorded which). The receptors come from a woman between 18 and 29 years old who had recovered from COVID-19.

V is TRBV6-5 and J is TRBJ2-3, with a tentative D call TRBD2 (5 bases). The CDR3 contains 15 residues. Trimming took 7 bases from V and 2 from J, leaving 16 bases between them. Germline V gives CDR1 MNHEY, CDR2 SVGAGI. Written as DNA, the CDR3 is TGTGCCAGCACCCTGGACTCCGTTCACACAGATACGCAGTATTTT. It specifies CASTLDSVHTDTQYF.

This rearrangement joins TRBV28 to TRBJ2-1; the match to TRBD2 covers 9 bases. The CDR3 contains 16 residues. The V and J ends lost 10 bases and 0 bases, in that order; junction bases with no gene match: 10. In germline, CDR1 is MDHEN, CDR2 SYDVKM. The CDR3 DNA follows: TGTGCCACCACCGTAGCGGGGGCGAGCTCCTACAATGAGCAGTTCTTC. This gives the protein CATTVAGASSYNEQFF.

The rearrangement uses TRBV28 and TRBJ2-1, with TRBD2 matching over 7 bases. V shed 5 bases and J 0 bases; nucleotides not matched to a gene: 13. The CDR3 loop spans 18 amino acids. Germline V gene lookup returns CDR1 MDHEN and CDR2 SYDVKM. In DNA form, the CDR3 reads TGTGCCAGCAGTCCTCCCCTCTCTCGGACTAGCTCCTACAATGAGCAGTTCTTC. It codes for CASSPPLSRTSSYNEQFF.

The chain uses TRBV19 and TRBJ2-3; TRBD1 might be the D (6 bases). Germline CDR1 LNHDA, CDR2 SQIVND (reference sequence). The V end was cut by 3 bases, the J end by 2 bases, with 12 bases between. This CDR3 is built from 15 residues. In DNA, the CDR3 is TGTGCCAGTAGTATTGGGGACAAATTCACAGATACGCAGTATTTT. Encoded protein: CASSIGDKFTDTQYF. Drawing the rest from reference TRBV19 and TRBJ2-3, the complete variable domain is DGGITQSPKYLFRKEGQNVTLSCEQNLNHDAMYWYRQDPGQGLRLIYYSQIVNDFQKGDIAEGYSVSREKKESFPLTVTSAQKNPTAFYLCASSIGDKFTDTQYFGPGTRLTVL.

The chain recombines TRBV5-1 with TRBJ2-1; D call uncertain. Germline V lookup: CDR1 SGHRS, CDR2 YFSETQ. This CDR3 contains 13 residues. V shed 2 bases and J shed 4 bases, with 7 bases lying between them. The CDR3 nucleotides are TGCGCCAGCAGCTTCGGCGGATACAATGAGCAGTTCTTC. It is translated as CASSFGGYNEQFF.

This chain uses TRBV28 with TRBJ2-6; the D gene is possibly TRBD2 (5 bases). Germline CDR1 MDHEN, CDR2 SYDVKM. With 3 bases removed from V and 2 bases from J, the gap between germline ends came to 11 bases. The CDR3 extends over 16 amino acids. This CDR3 is CASSFREFAGANVLTF. DNA for the CDR3: TGTGCCAGCAGTTTTCGGGAATTCGCTGGGGCCAACGTCCTGACTTTC.

The V gene is TRBV25-1, the J gene TRBJ1-6; D is perhaps TRBD1 (5 bases). The CDR3 loop spans 13 amino acids. Germline values: CDR1 MGHDK, CDR2 SYGVNS. Trimming pared 2 bases from V and 7 bases from J, leaving 6 bases between. The CDR3 nucleotides are TGTGCCAGCAGTGAAGCAGGGAATTCACCCCTCCACTTT. This codes for CASSEAGNSPLHF. The complete variable domain, with remaining parts taken from reference TRBV25-1 and TRBJ1-6, reads EADIYQTPRYLVIGTGKKITLECSQTMGHDKMYWYQQDPGMELHLIHYSYGVNSTEKGDLSSESTVSRIRTEHFPLTLESARPSHTSQYLCASSEAGNSPLHFGNGTRLTVT.

The chain has TRBV7-6 and TRBJ2-1, with 9 bases fitting TRBD2. The CDR3 spans 17 residues. Germline V gene sequence: CDR1 SGHVS, CDR2 FNYEAQ. Trimming took 4 bases from V and 9 from J; bases not matched to a gene: 16. CDR3 nucleotides: TGTGCCAGCAGCTCCGGAAAACTAGCGGGTTCCTTCAGTGAGCAGTTCTTC. This translates into CASSSGKLAGSFSEQFF.

This clone was counted a single time. V and J are TRBV19 and TRBJ1-5, with D perhaps matching TRBD1 (6 bases). This CDR3 has 13 residues. The germline V gene encodes CDR1 LNHDA and CDR2 SQIVND (reference sequence). V lost 6 bases and J 7 bases, leaving 13 bases between the germline ends. CDR3 sequence (DNA): TGTGCCAGTAGACCCTCAGGGGCCCAGCCCCAGCATTTT. Its protein is CASRPSGAQPQHF.

CDR3 in amino acids: CVIKVEGTDTQYF. As DNA, the CDR3 is TGTGTCATCAAAGTGGAGGGCACAGATACGCAGTATTTT. V usage is TRBV28 and J usage is TRBJ2-3, with TRBD2 as a possible D gene (5 bases). CDR3 length: 13 residues. CDR1 and CDR2 (germline): MDHEN, SYDVKM.

The rearrangement links TRBV6-5 to TRBJ1-2, with D possibly being TRBD1 (5 bases). V dropped 6 bases and J dropped 1 base, with 15 bases sitting between them. Germline values: CDR1 MNHEY, CDR2 SVGAGI. The CDR3 has 15 residues. CDR3 nucleotide sequence: TGTGCCAGCAGCGCGGGGGACCTGATTAACTATGGCTACACCTTC. Amino acid sequence: CASSAGDLINYGYTF.

The V call is TRBV5-1, the J call TRBJ1-4, with D perhaps TRBD1 (6 bases). Between the trimmed V and J ends, which lost 3 bases and 4 bases, there was a span of 13 bases. The CDR3 covers 15 residues. Germline CDR1 and CDR2: SGHRS and YFSETQ. Written as DNA, the CDR3 is TGCGCCAGCAGCTCCGGCGGGGGCGATAATGAAAAACTGTTTTTT. Its protein is CASSSGGGDNEKLFF.

V is TRBV5-1 and J is TRBJ1-1, with D perhaps matching TRBD1 (6 bases). This CDR3 contains 13 residues. Trimming pared 4 bases from V and 5 bases from J, leaving 12 bases between. Germline CDR1 and CDR2: SGHRS and YFSETQ. The CDR3, as DNA: TGCGCCAGCAGCCTAAGCCAGGGGACTGAAGCTTTCTTT. Amino acid sequence: CASSLSQGTEAFF.

V is TRBV25-1 and J is TRBJ2-3; weak D call: TRBD1 (6 bases). CDR1 is MGHDK, CDR2 SYGVNS, per germline. The CDR3 loop spans 16 amino acids. V was cut by 5 bases and J by 2 bases, with 17 bases left in between. In DNA form, the CDR3 reads TGTGCCAGCAGTCCAGGGGCCTCACGAATCACAGATACGCAGTATTTT. It is translated as CASSPGASRITDTQYF.

The rearrangement links TRBV15 to TRBJ1-3; D call uncertain. Germline CDR1 and CDR2: LNHNV and YYDKDF (reference sequence). V was clipped by 2 bases and J by 0 bases, with 8 bases between them. This CDR3 is built from 15 residues. The CDR3 DNA reads TGTGCCACCAGCAGATCGGTGTACTCTGGAAACACCATATATTTT. Amino acid sequence: CATSRSVYSGNTIYF.

The J gene is TRBJ2-1, the V gene TRBV7-9; TRBD2 aligns across 13 bases. Per germline, CDR1 SEHNR and CDR2 FQNEAQ (reference sequence). Germline trimming cut 6 bases from V and 6 bases from J; bases unmatched to any gene: 5. The CDR3 is 15 residues long. The CDR3 loop reads CASSRLAGGLNEQFF. As DNA, the CDR3 is TGTGCCAGCAGTCGACTAGCGGGGGGCCTCAATGAGCAGTTCTTC.

The chain employs TRBV29-1 and TRBJ1-1; a weak D match, TRBD1 (5 bases). This CDR3 has 13 amino acids. Germline V gives CDR1 SQVTM, CDR2 ANQGSEA. Trimming removed 3 bases from V and 2 bases from J, with 10 bases in between. The CDR3: CSVDDRRNTEAFF. The CDR3 DNA is TGCAGCGTTGACGACAGAAGAAACACTGAAGCTTTCTTT.

The chain uses TRBV4-2 and TRBJ2-1; TRBD2 matches 12 bases. V trimming: 2 bases; J trimming: 5 bases; junction bases outside the gene matches: 4. Germline CDR1 LGHNA, CDR2 YNFKEQ. This CDR3 contains 16 residues. The DNA of the CDR3 is TGTGCCAGCAGCCAAAACCGACTAGCGGGGGACAATGAGCAGTTCTTC. Protein sequence: CASSQNRLAGDNEQFF.

The sample holds one count of this clone. The V call is TRBV5-1, the J call TRBJ2-3; a possible D gene is TRBD2 (5 bases). Germline V gene sequence: CDR1 SGHRS, CDR2 YFSETQ. There are 16 residues in the CDR3. V shed 4 bases and J shed 2 bases, with 17 bases lying between them. The CDR3 region has the DNA TGCGCCAGCAGCGCGGAACTAGGTCGGACCACAGATACGCAGTATTTT. Amino acids: CASSAELGRTTDTQYF. Using reference TRBV5-1 and TRBJ2-3 for the parts outside the CDR3, the full variable domain is KAGVTQTPRYLIKTRGQQVTLSCSPISGHRSVSWYQQTPGQGLQFLFEYFSETQRNKGNFPGRFSGRQFSNSRSEMNVSTLELGDSALYLCASSAELGRTTDTQYFGPGTRLTVL.

The V and J genes are TRBV6-4 and TRBJ1-1; TRBD1 is a possible D gene (5 bases). Germline loops: CDR1 MRHNA, CDR2 SNTAGT. V gave up 4 bases and J gave up 1 base, with 10 bases separating them. This CDR3 has 14 amino acids. CDR3 nucleotide sequence: TGTGCCAGCAGTGCCCAGACAGAGAACACTGAAGCTTTCTTT. Translating gives CASSAQTENTEAFF.

This chain connects TRBV6-2 or TRBV6-3 to TRBJ2-7; perhaps TRBD2 as D (7 bases). The CDR3 consists of 17 residues. The V and J ends lost 0 bases and 2 bases respectively, with 17 bases between them. Germline V CDR1 and CDR2: MNHEY, SVGEGT. CDR3 protein: CASSYSSWGGPTYEQYF. CDR3 nucleotide sequence: TGTGCCAGCAGTTACTCGAGTTGGGGGGGGCCAACCTACGAGCAGTACTTC.

The chain links TRBV13 to TRBJ2-2; no clear D. This CDR3 has 14 amino acids. Deletions cut 0 bases from V and 4 bases from J, with 6 bases between. Germline V gene sequence: CDR1 PRHDT, CDR2 FYEKMQ (reference sequence). The DNA of the CDR3 is TGTGCCAGCAGCTTAGGTCGCAGCACCGGGGAGCTGTTTTTT. This translates into CASSLGRSTGELFF.

This chain links TRBV2 with TRBJ1-6, with D unresolved. Trimming took 5 bases from V and 3 from J, leaving 14 bases between them. The length of the CDR3 is 16 residues. Germline V gives CDR1 SNHLY, CDR2 FYNNEI. For the CDR3, the DNA is TGTGCCAGCAGTCCTCCGGAGACCTACTATAATTCACCCCTCCACTTT. Translated: CASSPPETYYNSPLHF.

This chain connects TRBV21-1 to TRBJ2-1; the table's D call, TRBD1, has no DNA check behind it. TRBV21-1 is marked as a pseudogene. This CDR3 comprises 15 residues. The CDR3 DNA sequence: TGTGCCAGCAGCAATGACAGGGGCCCTCACAATGAGCAGTTCTTC. Its translation: CASSNDRGPHNEQFF.